These 25 T cell receptor beta chains were all obtained from the same sample, sequenced in a study of blood T cells in healthy people across ages. Together with a sample-barcoded 5' primer, a J-beta primer mix was included in a second PCR lasting about 7 to 11 cycles. TCRdb re-called the 5' RACE reads with MiXCR, one entry per CDR3 protein. The table lists approximately 810,000 distinct CDR3 sequences, approximately 35% of them singletons, with 10% to 15% in the top ten. Sequencing was done on a sample of blood. Receptors were obtained from a man younger than 35 in good health.

The V gene is TRBV20-1, the J gene TRBJ2-3; TRBD1 might be the D (5 bases). Per germline, CDR1 DFQATT and CDR2 SNEGSKA (reference sequence). Trimming cost V 1 base and J 3 bases, with 17 bases left between them. This CDR3 has 16 residues. The CDR3 is CSARAWAGPRTDTQYF. Here the CDR3 DNA reads TGCAGTGCTAGAGCTTGGGCAGGGCCCAGGACAGATACGCAGTATTTT.

The genes are TRBV20-1 and TRBJ1-5; possibly TRBD1 for D (5 bases). Germline V gene lookup returns CDR1 DFQATT and CDR2 SNEGSKA (reference sequence). The CDR3 runs 12 residues. CDR3 loop: CSAADQGQPQHF. The CDR3 region has the DNA TGCAGCGCCGCGGACCAGGGCCAGCCCCAGCATTTT.

This clonotype was recorded at least ten times. The chain combines TRBV4-2 with TRBJ2-7; weak D call: TRBD1 (6 bases). The CDR3 is made up of 13 amino acids. CDR1 LGHNA and CDR2 YNFKEQ come from the germline V gene. Between the trimmed V and J ends, which lost 0 bases and 6 bases, there was a span of 9 bases. CDR3 sequence (DNA): TGTGCCAGCAGCCAAGATACAGGGCTCGAGCAGTACTTC. Translating gives CASSQDTGLEQYF.

This clonotype has only a few counts. The chain combines TRBV20-1 with TRBJ2-1, with D maybe TRBD1 (6 bases). CDR1 is DFQATT and CDR2 is SNEGSKA in the germline V gene (reference sequence). The CDR3 has 16 amino acids. V lost 3 bases to trimming and J lost 12 bases, with 27 bases between them. The DNA for the CDR3 is TGCAGTGCTAGCTCTACGGGGCCCCGGACAGCGGTGGGGCAGTTCTTC. It specifies CSASSTGPRTAVGQFF.

This clonotype was recorded a few times. The V gene is TRBV9, the J gene TRBJ1-2; 7 bases fit TRBD1. The CDR3 consists of 14 residues. Germline V gives CDR1 SGDLS, CDR2 YYNGEE. The J segment lost 2 bases and the V segment lost 4 bases, leaving 5 bases of the junction unmatched. CDR3 sequence reads: CASSPTTGNYGYTF. CDR3 sequence (DNA): TGTGCCAGCAGCCCGACGACAGGGAACTATGGCTACACCTTC.

The chain employs TRBV5-5 and TRBJ1-2, with a tentative D call TRBD1 (5 bases). Germline lookup yields CDR1 SGHKS and CDR2 YYEKEE (reference sequence). Trimming took 1 base from V and 0 from J, leaving 10 bases between them. The CDR3 consists of 15 residues. CDR3 in amino acids: CASSLSVRANYGYTF. As DNA, the CDR3 is TGTGCCAGCAGCTTGTCTGTCAGGGCTAACTATGGCTACACCTTC.

This clonotype was detected many times. This sequence joins TRBV6-2 or TRBV6-3 and TRBJ2-3; 7 bases are a match to TRBD2. V dropped 4 bases and J dropped 2; count of bases not matched to a gene: 12. CDR1 and CDR2 (germline): MNHEY, SVGEGT. The CDR3 has 17 amino acids. The CDR3 coding sequence is TGTGCCAGCAGTTCACCTAGCGGCGGGGACTACACAGATACGCAGTATTTT. It is translated as CASSSPSGGDYTDTQYF.

Remarks on this clonotype: A read error may produce the germline difference seen at one junction end. V gene TRBV2 combines with J gene TRBJ2-1; D is undetermined. The germline V gene encodes CDR1 SNHLY and CDR2 FYNNEI. The CDR3 contains 14 residues. CDR3 amino acids: CTSSVRVSYNEQFF. The CDR3 DNA is TGTACCAGCAGTGTTCGAGTGTCCTACAATGAGCAGTTCTTC.

The chain joins TRBV5-1 to TRBJ2-3; maybe TRBD2 (6 bases). CDR3 length equals 16 residues. The V end lost 0 bases, the J end lost 5 bases, and 16 bases lay between the germline ends. Germline CDR1 and CDR2: SGHRS and YFSETQ. DNA for the CDR3: TGCGCCAGCAGCTTGGCTGTGGCGGGGTCCGGAGATACGCAGTATTTT. Translated: CASSLAVAGSGDTQYF. The whole variable domain, filled in from reference TRBV5-1 and TRBJ2-3, reads KAGVTQTPRYLIKTRGQQVTLSCSPISGHRSVSWYQQTPGQGLQFLFEYFSETQRNKGNFPGRFSGRQFSNSRSEMNVSTLELGDSALYLCASSLAVAGSGDTQYFGPGTRLTVL.

The chain employs TRBV7-2 and TRBJ2-7, with D perhaps matching TRBD2 (6 bases). Germline CDR1 is SGHTA and CDR2 is FQGNSA. The CDR3 has 16 residues. With 5 bases removed from V and 2 bases from J, the gap between germline ends came to 19 bases. CDR3 DNA sequence: TGTGCCAGCAGCCCCGACCTGGAGGGGTCCCCCTACGAGCAGTACTTC. Translation gives CASSPDLEGSPYEQYF.

The rearrangement joins TRBV10-3 to TRBJ2-5; TRBD1 is a possible D gene (5 bases). TRBJ2-7 explains the end of the DNA better; the J call may be wrong. Looked up from germline, CDR1 is ENHRY and CDR2 is SYGVKD. This CDR3 has 13 residues. CDR3 sequence: CAISAQGWYEQYF. The CDR3 coding sequence is TGTGCCATCAGTGCGCAGGGATGGTACGAGCAGTACTTC.

This clonotype was counted at least ten times. The rearrangement links TRBV6-5 to TRBJ1-2; D not resolved. The CDR3 covers 14 residues. V was cut by 2 bases and J by 5 bases, with 12 bases left in between. CDR1 and CDR2 from the germline V gene are MNHEY and SVGAGI. The CDR3: CASSYRGGIYGYTF. In DNA form, the CDR3 reads TGTGCCAGCAGTTACCGTGGCGGGATATATGGCTACACCTTC.

The chain carries TRBV28 and TRBJ2-3; 12 bases are shared with TRBD2. Germline CDR1 MDHEN, CDR2 SYDVKM. The CDR3 loop spans 18 amino acids. V gave up 4 bases and J gave up 6 bases; unmatched junction bases: 14. The CDR3 DNA reads as TGTGCCAGCAGTTCATCACTAGCGGGGGGCCGGCTTACCGATACGCAGTATTTT. Protein: CASSSSLAGGRLTDTQYF.

V is TRBV4-1 and J is TRBJ1-5; D remains unclear. The germline V gene has CDR1 MGHRA and CDR2 YSYEKL. The CDR3 extends over 16 amino acids. Trimming shortened V by 1 base and J by 4 bases, and 14 bases separated the two germline ends. CDR3 sequence reads: CASSQGERRFNQPQHF. In DNA, the CDR3 is TGCGCCAGCAGCCAAGGGGAGCGACGGTTTAATCAGCCCCAGCATTTT.

Only a few counts were recorded for this clonotype. V gene TRBV7-9 combines with J gene TRBJ1-5; 7 bases line up with TRBD1. V shed 1 base, J shed 7 bases, and the junction held 13 bases outside the gene matches. This CDR3 is 17 amino acids long. Germline V gene lookup returns CDR1 SEHNR and CDR2 FQNEAQ (reference sequence). This chain's CDR3 is CASSLVGRQGVHQPQHF. The CDR3 coding sequence is TGTGCCAGCAGCTTAGTGGGACGACAGGGAGTGCACCAGCCCCAGCATTTT.

The CDR3 DNA reads as TGTGCCATCTCTTTTTCGGGGGGGGCAGGAGAGACCCAGTACTTC. Its translation: CAISFSGGAGETQYF. J is TRBJ2-5 and V is TRBV10-3, with 8 positions matching TRBD2. The CDR3 spans 15 residues. After removal of 8 bases from V and 4 bases from J, the junction contained 12 bases not matched to a gene. CDR1 and CDR2 from the germline V gene are ENHRY and SYGVKD.

This clonotype was seen at least ten times. The chain is built from TRBV12-3 or TRBV12-4 and TRBJ2-3; D unresolved. The CDR3 sequence is 12 residues long. V dropped 7 bases and J dropped 1 base, with 6 bases sitting between them. CDR3 protein: CASTSRTDTQYF. The DNA of the CDR3 is TGTGCCAGCACCTCCCGCACAGATACGCAGTATTTT.

The genes are TRBV7-9 and TRBJ1-1; D is uncertain. This CDR3 contains 14 residues. The germline V gene has CDR1 SEHNR and CDR2 FQNEAQ (reference sequence). The V and J ends lost 0 bases and 6 bases respectively, with 11 bases between them. CDR3 protein: CASSLAQIIAEAFF. In DNA form, the CDR3 reads TGTGCCAGCAGCTTAGCCCAGATTATCGCTGAAGCTTTCTTT.

This sequence joins TRBV6-2 or TRBV6-3 and TRBJ2-7; perhaps TRBD2 as D (6 bases). CDR3 size: 18 residues. Trimming removed 2 bases from V and 3 bases from J, with 23 bases in between. Germline V gene data show CDR1 as MNHEY and CDR2 as SVGEGT. The DNA for the CDR3 is TGTGCCAGCAGTTACGGAGCAGTACTGAACACGGGGGTCTACGAGCAGTACTTC. Encoded protein: CASSYGAVLNTGVYEQYF.

This clonotype was observed at least ten times. J is TRBJ2-7 and V is TRBV12-3 or TRBV12-4; D not resolved. This CDR3 region has 14 residues. Between the trimmed V and J ends, which lost 5 bases and 4 bases, there was a span of 15 bases. In DNA form, the CDR3 reads TGTGCCAGCAGTCCCGACTCCAAAATATACGAGCAGTACTTC. It specifies CASSPDSKIYEQYF.

This clonotype was picked up a small number of times. The chain links TRBV14 to TRBJ1-2, with 7 bases that match TRBD1. The CDR3 spans 14 residues. The trim removed 2 bases at V and 7 bases at J, leaving 7 bases unmatched. Germline V gene sequence: CDR1 SGHDN, CDR2 FVKESK. The CDR3 coding sequence is TGTGCCAGCAGCCAATCGACGGAGGGGGCTGGCTACACCTTC. It encodes CASSQSTEGAGYTF.

This chain connects TRBV7-2 to TRBJ2-1; D is unclear. The closer fit of TRBJ2-7 to the DNA end suggests the J call may be wrong. The CDR3 covers 15 residues. Looked up from germline, CDR1 is SGHTA and CDR2 is FQGNSA. The chain's CDR3 is CASSLAVQNYNEQYF. The DNA for the CDR3 is TGTGCCAGCAGCTTAGCAGTACAGAACTACAATGAGCAGTACTTC.

This clonotype was seen a few times. V usage is TRBV7-9 and J usage is TRBJ2-3; no clear D gene. V lost 3 bases, J lost 6 bases, and 13 bases lay in between. CDR1 is SEHNR and CDR2 is FQNEAQ in the germline V gene (reference sequence). The CDR3 runs 14 residues. CDR3 protein: CASSFRDIRDTQYF. The DNA for the CDR3 is TGTGCCAGCAGCTTTCGAGACATTAGGGATACGCAGTATTTT.

In its sample, this clonotype was seen many times. The rearrangement links TRBV7-2 to TRBJ2-3; TRBD1 matches at 7 bases. Germline CDR1 is SGHTA and CDR2 is FQGNSA. Losses at the gene ends were 3 bases for V and 3 bases for J; bases not matched to a gene: 9. This CDR3 spans 16 amino acids. The CDR3 DNA reads as TGTGCCAGCAGCTTCGATGACAGGGTCGGGACAGATACGCAGTATTTT. Protein sequence: CASSFDDRVGTDTQYF.

The genes are TRBV12-3 or TRBV12-4 and TRBJ2-5, with D uncertain. V lost 3 bases to trimming and J lost 11 bases, with 37 bases between them. This CDR3 is 20 amino acids long. The CDR3 is CASSFIIFDGRELEYNEQYF. The CDR3 DNA reads TGTGCCAGCAGTTTTATTATTTTTGATGGCCGAGAGCTTGAATACAATGAGCAGTACTTC.